This T cell receptor (beta chain) stems from a study of T cell responses to AZD1222 COVID-19 vaccine. A note on this clone: No antigen is known for it.

CDR1 and CDR2 (germline): GTSNPN, SVGIG (reference sequence). J gave up 7 bases and V 2 bases, and 4 bases lay outside the gene matches. This CDR3 spans 12 amino acids. Study results and limitations: A mostly white British donor set with more females was recruited, and clonal diversity was possibly underestimated. Regions 160-218 and 743-854 held dominance among vaccine-associated CD4 TCRs, which spanned spike. Repertoire samples came only from after the peak T cell response.

Method: immunoSEQ multiplex PCR; TCRdb's copy keeps in-frame clones and lacks some. The sample lists around 79,000 clones; about 91% were seen once. The sequencing used peripheral blood, collected on day 0 of AZD1222 vaccination. This chain uses TRBV30 with TRBJ1-2, with 7 bases matching TRBD1. The origin of this receptor is an adult in good health. The CDR3 DNA reads as TGTGCCTGGAGTAAACAGGGGCTTGGCTACACCTTC. Protein sequence: CAWSKQGLGYTF.